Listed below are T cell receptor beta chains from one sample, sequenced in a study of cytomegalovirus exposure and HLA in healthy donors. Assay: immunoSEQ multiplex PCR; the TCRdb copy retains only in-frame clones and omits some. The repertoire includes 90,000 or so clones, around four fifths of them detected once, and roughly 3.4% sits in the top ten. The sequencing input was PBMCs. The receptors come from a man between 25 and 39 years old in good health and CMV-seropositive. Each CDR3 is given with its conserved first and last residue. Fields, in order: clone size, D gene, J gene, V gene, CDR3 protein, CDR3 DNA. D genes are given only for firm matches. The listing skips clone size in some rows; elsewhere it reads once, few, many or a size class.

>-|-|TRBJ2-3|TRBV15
CATSRDDGWSSTDTQYF
TGTGCCACCAGCAGAGATGACGGGTGGTCTAGCACAGATACGCAGTATTTT
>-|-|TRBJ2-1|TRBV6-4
CASSESGAYNEQFF
TGTGCCAGCAGTGAGTCAGGGGCCTACAATGAGCAGTTCTTC
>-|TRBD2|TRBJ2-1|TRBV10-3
CAITGTSGISSYNEQFF
TGTGCCATCACCGGGACTAGCGGGATCAGCTCCTACAATGAGCAGTTCTTC
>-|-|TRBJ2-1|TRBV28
CASSPLAGEQFF
TGTGCCAGCAGTCCCCTTGCAGGGGAGCAGTTCTTC
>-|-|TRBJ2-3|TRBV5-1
CASSSVQGTDTQYF
TGCGCCAGCAGCTCCGTCCAGGGGACAGATACGCAGTATTTT
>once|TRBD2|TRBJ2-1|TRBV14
CASSHESGGNYNEQFF
TGTGCCAGCAGCCACGAGTCGGGAGGGAATTACAATGAGCAGTTCTTC
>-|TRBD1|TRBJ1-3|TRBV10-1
CASSEGQGAYSGNTIYF
TGCGCCAGCAGTGAGGGACAGGGGGCATACTCTGGAAACACCATATATTTT
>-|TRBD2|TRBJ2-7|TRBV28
CASIPSGAGFYEQYF
TGTGCCAGCATTCCCAGCGGGGCAGGGTTCTACGAGCAGTACTTC
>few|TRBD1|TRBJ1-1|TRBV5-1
CASSTGTGPTEAFF
TGCGCCAGCAGCACCGGGACAGGGCCCACTGAAGCTTTCTTT
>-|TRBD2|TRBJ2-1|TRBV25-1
CASSERVAGTHEQFF
TGTGCCAGCAGTGAAAGGGTAGCGGGAACGCATGAGCAGTTCTTC
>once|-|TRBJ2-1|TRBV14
CASSQLAGFYNEQFF
TGTGCCAGCAGCCAACTCGCGGGATTCTACAATGAGCAGTTCTTC
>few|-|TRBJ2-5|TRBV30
CAWGGFPITTQYF
TGTGCCTGGGGGGGGTTCCCCATCACCACCCAGTACTTC
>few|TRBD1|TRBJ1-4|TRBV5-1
CASSVGQGVEKLFF
TGCGCCAGCAGCGTCGGACAGGGGGTTGAAAAACTGTTTTTT
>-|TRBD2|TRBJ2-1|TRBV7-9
CASSTSSGPYNEQFF
TGTGCCAGCAGCACTTCTAGCGGGCCCTACAATGAGCAGTTCTTC
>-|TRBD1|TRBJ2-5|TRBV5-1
CASSLQGIETQYF
TGCGCCAGCAGCCTACAGGGGATAGAGACCCAGTACTTC
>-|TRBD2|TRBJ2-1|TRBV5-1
CASSLLGGRAVYNEQFF
TGCGCCAGCAGCTTATTGGGCGGGAGGGCCGTCTACAATGAGCAGTTCTTC